What follows is one TCR beta chain and its context. Antigen: not known. The assay covered roughly 97,000 TCR templates per sample. Produced via immunoSEQ multiplex PCR; TCRdb's table is partial and in-frame only. The sample lists about 100,000 clones; approximately 90% were seen once. The record originates from a study of siplizumab effects on memory and regulatory T cells. General study findings and limits: To unstimulated subsets, only a minor fraction of alloreactive clones could be mapped. Under siplizumab, alloreactive sequences traced to unstimulated CD4+ memory cells were significantly reduced.

Germline V gene data show CDR1 as SNHLY and CDR2 as FYNNEI. The CDR3 consists of 15 residues. Deletions cut 5 bases from V and 0 bases from J, with 10 bases between. This chain uses TRBV2 with TRBJ2-2; D possibly uses TRBD1 or TRBD2 (5 bases each). The TCR comes from a human donor in good health. Sequencing was carried out using Tregs sorted from blood. CDR3 coding DNA: TGTGCCAGCAGTAGGGACCCTTCGAACACCGGGGAGCTGTTTTTT. Amino acid sequence: CASSRDPSNTGELFF.